This note documents a single T cell receptor beta chain sequence. Its antigen remains unknown. Distinct nucleotide sequences in the sample also encode this CDR3. The data were taken from a study of T cell responses to AZD1222 COVID-19 vaccine. Study details: The study pooled second doses at about 4 or about 12 weeks.

Regarding the study as a whole: Variant regions that are unmutated are reportedly the target of nearly half of spike-specific TCRs. After two AZD1222 doses, spike-specific TCR breadth and depth rose versus day 0. Donor demographics were predominantly white British with a female majority; clonal diversity may be underestimated.

Per germline, CDR1 SGHRS and CDR2 YFSETQ. Trimming removed 2 bases from V and 0 bases from J, with 8 bases in between. The CDR3 consists of 14 residues. TCRdb's table, derived via immunoSEQ multiplex PCR, lists solely in-frame clones and lacks some. This table has about 130,000 clones, about nine tenths appearing once. V gene TRBV5-1 combines with J gene TRBJ1-1, with a tentative D call TRBD1 (5 bases). Sequencing used peripheral blood, obtained on day 0 of AZD1222 vaccination. The sequence derives from an adult in good health. The CDR3 region has the DNA TGCGCCAGCAGCTTAACAGGAATGAACACTGAAGCTTTCTTT. Residues: CASSLTGMNTEAFF.